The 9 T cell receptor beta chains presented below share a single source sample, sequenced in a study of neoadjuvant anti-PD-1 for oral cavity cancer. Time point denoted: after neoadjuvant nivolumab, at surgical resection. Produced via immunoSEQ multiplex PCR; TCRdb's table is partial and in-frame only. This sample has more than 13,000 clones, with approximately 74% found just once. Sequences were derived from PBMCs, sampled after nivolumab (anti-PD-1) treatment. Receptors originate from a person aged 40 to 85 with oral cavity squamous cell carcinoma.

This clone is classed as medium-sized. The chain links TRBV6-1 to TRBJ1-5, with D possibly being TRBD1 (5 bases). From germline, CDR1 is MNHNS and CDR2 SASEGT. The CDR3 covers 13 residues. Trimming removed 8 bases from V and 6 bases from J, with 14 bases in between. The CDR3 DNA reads TGTGCCAGCGGTTCCAGGGAAACTCAGCCCCAGCATTTT. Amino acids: CASGSRETQPQHF.

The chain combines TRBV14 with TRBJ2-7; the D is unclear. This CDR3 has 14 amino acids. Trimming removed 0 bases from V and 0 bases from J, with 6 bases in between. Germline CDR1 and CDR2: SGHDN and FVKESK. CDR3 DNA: TGTGCCAGCAGCCAAGACAGTTTCTCCTACGAGCAGTACTTC. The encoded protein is CASSQDSFSYEQYF.

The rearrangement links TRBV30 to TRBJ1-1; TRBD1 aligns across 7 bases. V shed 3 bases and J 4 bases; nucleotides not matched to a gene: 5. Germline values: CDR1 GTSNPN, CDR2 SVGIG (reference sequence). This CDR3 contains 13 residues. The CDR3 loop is CAWRDRVATEAFF. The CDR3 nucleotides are TGTGCCTGGAGAGACAGGGTCGCCACTGAAGCTTTCTTT.

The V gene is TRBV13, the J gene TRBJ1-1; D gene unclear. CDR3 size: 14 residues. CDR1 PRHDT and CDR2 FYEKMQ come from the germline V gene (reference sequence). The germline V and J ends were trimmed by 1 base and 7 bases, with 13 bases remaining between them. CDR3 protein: CASSLVQRLNEAFF. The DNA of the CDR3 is TGTGCCAGCAGCTTAGTGCAGAGACTGAATGAAGCTTTCTTT.

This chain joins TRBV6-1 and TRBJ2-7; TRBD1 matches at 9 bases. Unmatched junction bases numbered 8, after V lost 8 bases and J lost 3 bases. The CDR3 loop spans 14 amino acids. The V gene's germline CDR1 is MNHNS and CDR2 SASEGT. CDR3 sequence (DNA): TGTGCCAGCGGGCGGACAGGGGATTACTACGAGCAGTACTTC. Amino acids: CASGRTGDYYEQYF.

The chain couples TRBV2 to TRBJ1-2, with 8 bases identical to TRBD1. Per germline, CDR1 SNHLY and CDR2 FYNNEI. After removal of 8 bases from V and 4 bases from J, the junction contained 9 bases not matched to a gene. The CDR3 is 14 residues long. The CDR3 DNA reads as TGTGCCAGCGGTCTGACAGGGGCGAGCTATGGCTACACCTTC. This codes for CASGLTGASYGYTF.

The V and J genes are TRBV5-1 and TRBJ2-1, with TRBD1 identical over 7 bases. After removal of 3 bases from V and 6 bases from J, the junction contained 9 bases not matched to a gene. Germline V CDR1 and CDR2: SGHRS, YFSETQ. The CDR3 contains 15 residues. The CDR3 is CASSSGQASLNEQFF. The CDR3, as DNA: TGCGCCAGCAGCTCCGGACAGGCCTCCCTCAATGAGCAGTTCTTC.

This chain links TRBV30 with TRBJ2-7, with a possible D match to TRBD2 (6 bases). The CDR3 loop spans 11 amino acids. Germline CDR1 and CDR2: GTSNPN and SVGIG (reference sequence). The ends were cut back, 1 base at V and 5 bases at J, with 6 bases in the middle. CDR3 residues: CAWSGTNEQYF. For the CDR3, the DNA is TGTGCCTGGAGTGGGACTAACGAGCAGTACTTC.

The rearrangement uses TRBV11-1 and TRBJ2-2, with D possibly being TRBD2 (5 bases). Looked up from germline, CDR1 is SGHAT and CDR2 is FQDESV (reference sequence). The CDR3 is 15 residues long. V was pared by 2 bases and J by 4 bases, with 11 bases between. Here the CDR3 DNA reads TGTGCCAGCAGCTTATCCGTACGGGGCACCGGGGAGCTGTTTTTT. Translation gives CASSLSVRGTGELFF.